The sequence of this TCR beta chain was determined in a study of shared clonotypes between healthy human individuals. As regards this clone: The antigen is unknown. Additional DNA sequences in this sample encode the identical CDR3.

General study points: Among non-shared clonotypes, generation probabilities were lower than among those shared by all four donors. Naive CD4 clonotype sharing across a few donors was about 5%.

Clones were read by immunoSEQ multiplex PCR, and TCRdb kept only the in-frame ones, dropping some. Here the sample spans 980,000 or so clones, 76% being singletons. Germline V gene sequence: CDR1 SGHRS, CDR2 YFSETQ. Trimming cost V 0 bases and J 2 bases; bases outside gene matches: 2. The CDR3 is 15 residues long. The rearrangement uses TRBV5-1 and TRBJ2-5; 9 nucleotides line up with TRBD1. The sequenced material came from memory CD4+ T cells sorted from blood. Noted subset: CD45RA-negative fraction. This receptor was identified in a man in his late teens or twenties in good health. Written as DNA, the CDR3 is TGCGCCAGCAGCTTGGACAGGGGGCGGCAAGAGACCCAGTACTTC. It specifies CASSLDRGRQETQYF.